Listed below are T cell receptor beta chains from one sample, sequenced in a study of T-cell reconstitution after alpha-beta-depleted transplantation in children. TCRdb independently ran MiXCR on the PCR reads; one entry per CDR3 protein. The data hold about 400,000 distinct CDR3 sequences, with roughly 22% observed a single time. The sample in question was PBMCs from the stem cell graft donor, obtained from the stem cell graft. The source is a human donor who donated a stem cell graft to a child with acute myeloid leukemia. The CDR3 runs from the conserved cysteine through the conserved F or W. Each record gives: D gene, V gene, J gene, clone size, CDR3 DNA, CDR3 protein. A D gene is named only where the DNA matches it firmly. Expanded clones are given a class, and other clones once, few, many or no size at all.

D: TRBD1; V: TRBV7-2; J: TRBJ2-7; size: few; DNA: TGTGCCAGCAGTGCCGGGACAGGGGGGTGGGAGCAGTACTTC; CDR3: CASSAGTGGWEQYF
D: TRBD2; V: TRBV7-3; J: TRBJ2-1; size: many; DNA: TGTGCCAGCAGCTCCGGGACTAGCGGGTTCAACGAGCAGTTCTTC; CDR3: CASSSGTSGFNEQFF
D: TRBD1; V: TRBV6-1; J: TRBJ2-7; size: -; DNA: TGTGCCAGCAGTCGACAGGGACCAACCTACGAGCAGTACTTC; CDR3: CASSRQGPTYEQYF
D: -; V: TRBV6-4; J: TRBJ2-2; size: -; DNA: TGTGCCAGCAGTTTTACGGAGAACACCGGGGAGCTGTTTTTT; CDR3: CASSFTENTGELFF
D: -; V: TRBV12-3/TRBV12-4; J: TRBJ2-3; size: few; DNA: TGTGCCAGCAGTTTTTGGCTGATCAGAGATACGCAGTATTTT; CDR3: CASSFWLIRDTQYF
D: -; V: TRBV20-1; J: TRBJ1-4; size: -; DNA: TGCAGTGCACAGAGGGCCCAGGGGACTAATGAAAAACTGTTTTTT; CDR3: CSAQRAQGTNEKLFF
D: -; V: TRBV2; J: TRBJ1-2; size: few; DNA: TGTGCCAGCGCCGGGACCAACTATGGCTACACCTTC; CDR3: CASAGTNYGYTF
D: -; V: TRBV12-3/TRBV12-4; J: TRBJ2-2; size: many; DNA: TGTGCCAGCCGGTCAATCGACACCGGGGAGCTGTTTTTT; CDR3: CASRSIDTGELFF
D: -; V: TRBV11-2; J: TRBJ2-3; size: -; DNA: TGTGCCAGCAGCCCCCCGAAGGGAGATACGCAGTATTTT; CDR3: CASSPPKGDTQYF
D: TRBD2; V: TRBV20-1; J: TRBJ2-2; size: few; DNA: TGCAGTGCTAGTCGGACTAGCGGGAGTGGCGGGGAGCTGTTTTTT; CDR3: CSASRTSGSGGELFF
D: -; V: TRBV15; J: TRBJ2-5; size: many; DNA: TGTGCCACCAGCACGCGGACCCAAGGGGCCCAGTACTTC; CDR3: CATSTRTQGAQYF
D: -; V: TRBV5-1; J: TRBJ2-6; size: -; DNA: TGCGCCAGCAGCTGGGTGACAGTCTCTGGGGCCAACGTCCTGACTTTC; CDR3: CASSWVTVSGANVLTF
D: -; V: TRBV27; J: TRBJ2-6; size: few; DNA: TGTGCCAGCAGTCCAAACTTCTCTGGGGCCAACGTCCTGACTTTC; CDR3: CASSPNFSGANVLTF
D: -; V: TRBV29-1; J: TRBJ2-3; size: -; DNA: TGCAGCGTTGAAGTTACTCGGCCAGATACGCAGTATTTT; CDR3: CSVEVTRPDTQYF
D: TRBD2; V: TRBV20-1; J: TRBJ2-5; size: many; DNA: TGCAGTGCTAACCCCAGCGGGAGGGCCAAAGAGACCCAGTACTTC; CDR3: CSANPSGRAKETQYF
D: -; V: TRBV28; J: TRBJ1-5; size: few; DNA: TGTGCCAGCAGGATAGCAGGGTATAGCAATCAGCCCCAGCATTTT; CDR3: CASRIAGYSNQPQHF
D: -; V: TRBV5-5; J: TRBJ2-2; size: -; DNA: TGTGCCAGCAGCTTGGACGGTCGGGAAGGGGCCGGGGAGCTGTTTTTT; CDR3: CASSLDGREGAGELFF